Listed below are T cell receptor beta chains from one sample, sequenced in a study of cytomegalovirus exposure and HLA in healthy donors. This table comes from immunoSEQ multiplex PCR, and its TCRdb copy is limited to in-frame clones, with some not included. The sample contains 150,000 to 180,000 clones, around 79% of which appear only once. Input material: PBMCs. The receptors come from a man aged 18 to 29 in good health and CMV-seronegative. CDR3s include the opening cysteine and the closing phenylalanine or tryptophan. The D gene is left open where the match is weak. Expanded clones get a size class; other rows say once, few or many, or leave the size out.

>NA|TRBJ1-2|TRBD1|TRBV6-4
CASSLWTGSYGYTF
TGTGCCAGCAGCTTATGGACAGGGAGCTATGGCTACACCTTC
>NA|TRBJ1-3|NA|TRBV7-2
CASSLGDSSGNTIYF
TGTGCCAGCAGCTTAGGAGACAGCTCTGGAAACACCATATATTTT
>NA|TRBJ1-4|NA|TRBV5-6
CASSLVSGGLNEKLFF
TGTGCCAGCAGCTTGGTGTCAGGTGGTCTTAATGAAAAACTGTTTTTT
>NA|TRBJ1-2|TRBD1|TRBV6-5
CASSYGTGNYGYTF
TGTGCCAGCAGTTACGGGACAGGAAACTATGGCTACACCTTC
>NA|TRBJ1-6|NA|TRBV7-9
CASSQEGGSPLHF
TGCGCCAGCAGCCAAGAAGGAGGATCACCCCTCCACTTT
>NA|TRBJ2-3|TRBD2|TRBV11-3
CASSPKTSGFSDTQYF
TGTGCCAGCAGCCCGAAGACTAGCGGGTTTTCAGATACGCAGTATTTT
>once|TRBJ2-1|NA|TRBV5-1
CASSSGPWPSYNEQFF
TGCGCCAGCAGCTCTGGTCCTTGGCCCTCCTACAATGAGCAGTTCTTC
>NA|TRBJ1-2|NA|TRBV6-1
CASSEKRRGTNYGYTF
TGTGCCAGCAGTGAAAAGCGCAGGGGTACTAACTATGGCTACACCTTC
>NA|TRBJ1-2|NA|TRBV27
CASSSLGLQYYGYTF
TGTGCCAGCAGTTCTCTGGGCCTACAATACTATGGCTACACCTTC
>NA|TRBJ1-4|NA|TRBV7-2
CASSLGVGQHNEKLFF
TGTGCCAGCAGCTTAGGGGTCGGACAGCATAATGAAAAACTGTTTTTT
>NA|TRBJ1-2|NA|TRBV12-5
CASGSPSGYGYTF
TGTGCTAGTGGTTCCCCCTCGGGGTATGGCTACACCTTC
>NA|TRBJ1-3|TRBD1|TRBV29-1
CSVVGTVSGNTIYF
TGCAGCGTCGTTGGGACAGTCTCTGGAAACACCATATATTTT
>NA|TRBJ2-1|TRBD2|TRBV7-2
CASSLESFGGGVPYNEQFF
TGTGCCAGCAGCTTAGAGAGTTTTGGCGGGGGGGTCCCCTACAATGAGCAGTTCTTC
>few|TRBJ1-5|TRBD1|TRBV19
CASSIGLFGQGENQPQHF
TGTGCCAGTAGTATAGGGCTTTTCGGACAGGGGGAGAATCAGCCCCAGCATTTT
>NA|TRBJ1-6|NA|TRBV5-1
CASSYNRDNSPLHF
TGCGCCAGCAGCTATAACAGGGATAATTCACCCCTCCACTTT
>NA|TRBJ2-7|TRBD2|TRBV6-5
CASSYRTSGGPYEQYF
TGTGCCAGCAGTTACCGGACTAGCGGGGGGCCCTACGAGCAGTACTTC
>NA|TRBJ2-5|NA|TRBV7-9
CASSLGQEVETQYF
TGTGCCAGCAGTCTAGGGCAGGAGGTAGAGACCCAGTACTTC
>NA|TRBJ1-1|NA|TRBV5-4
CAMRRTGLRNTEAFF
TGTGCCATGAGAAGGACGGGACTCCGGAACACTGAAGCTTTCTTT
>NA|TRBJ1-6|NA|TRBV10-2
CASRRGGRNSPLHF
TGCGCCAGCCGTCGGGGGGGCCGAAATTCACCCCTCCACTTT
>NA|TRBJ2-7|NA|TRBV7-9
CASSLQPWGGYYEQYF
TGTGCCAGCAGCCTACAGCCCTGGGGGGGCTATTACGAGCAGTACTTC
>NA|TRBJ1-1|NA|TRBV5-4
CASSFHDRPHEAFF
TGTGCCAGCAGCTTTCATGACAGGCCCCACGAAGCTTTCTTT
>few|TRBJ2-1|TRBD2|TRBV7-6
CASSLGAGGSHGEQFF
TGTGCCAGCAGCTTAGGGGCGGGGGGGTCGCACGGTGAGCAGTTCTTC
>NA|TRBJ1-1|TRBD1|TRBV14
CASSSGTATEAFF
TGTGCCAGCAGCTCCGGGACAGCGACTGAAGCTTTCTTT